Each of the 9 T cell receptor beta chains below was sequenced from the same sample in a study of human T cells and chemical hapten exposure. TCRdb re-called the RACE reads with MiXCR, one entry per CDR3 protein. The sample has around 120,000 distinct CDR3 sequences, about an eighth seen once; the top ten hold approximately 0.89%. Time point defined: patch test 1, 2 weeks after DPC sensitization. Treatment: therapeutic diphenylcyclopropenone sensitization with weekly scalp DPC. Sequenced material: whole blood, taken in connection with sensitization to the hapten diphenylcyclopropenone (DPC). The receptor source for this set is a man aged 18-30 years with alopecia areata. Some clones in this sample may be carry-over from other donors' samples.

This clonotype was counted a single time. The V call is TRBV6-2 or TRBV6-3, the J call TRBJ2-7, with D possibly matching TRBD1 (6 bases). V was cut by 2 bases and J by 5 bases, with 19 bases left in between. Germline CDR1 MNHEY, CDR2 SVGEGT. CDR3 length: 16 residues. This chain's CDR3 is CASSYLQYQGLNEQYV. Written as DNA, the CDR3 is TGTGCCAGCAGTTACCTCCAGTATCAGGGGTTGAACGAGCAGTACGTC.

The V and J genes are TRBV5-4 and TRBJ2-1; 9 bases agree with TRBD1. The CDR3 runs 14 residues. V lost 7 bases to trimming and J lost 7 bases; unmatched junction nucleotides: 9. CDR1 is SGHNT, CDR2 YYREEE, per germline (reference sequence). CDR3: CASVRDRAENEQFF. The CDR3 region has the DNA TGTGCCAGCGTACGGGACAGGGCAGAAAATGAGCAGTTCTTC. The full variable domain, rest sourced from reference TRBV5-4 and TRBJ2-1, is ETGVTQSPTHLIKTRGQQVTLRCSSQSGHNTVSWYQQALGQGPQFIFQYYREEENGRGNFPPRFSGLQFPNYSSELNVNALELDDSALYLCASVRDRAENEQFFGPGTRLTVL.

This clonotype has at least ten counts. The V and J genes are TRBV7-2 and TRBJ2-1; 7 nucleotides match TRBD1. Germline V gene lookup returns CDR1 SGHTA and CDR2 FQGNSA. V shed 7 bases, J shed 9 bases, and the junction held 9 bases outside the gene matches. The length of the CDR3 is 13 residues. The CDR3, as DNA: TGTGCCAGCACCATACAAGGGGGCGGTGAGCAGTTCTTC. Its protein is CASTIQGGGEQFF.

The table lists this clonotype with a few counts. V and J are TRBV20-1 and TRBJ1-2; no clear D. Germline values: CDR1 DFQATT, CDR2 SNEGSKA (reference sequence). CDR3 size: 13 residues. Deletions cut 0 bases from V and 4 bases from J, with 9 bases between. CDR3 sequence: CSARDGRVYGYTF. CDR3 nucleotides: TGCAGTGCTAGAGATGGGAGGGTCTATGGCTACACCTTC.

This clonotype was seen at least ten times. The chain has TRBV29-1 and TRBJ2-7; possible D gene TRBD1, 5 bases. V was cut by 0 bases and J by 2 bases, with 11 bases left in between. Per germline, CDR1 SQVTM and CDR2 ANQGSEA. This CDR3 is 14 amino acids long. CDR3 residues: CSVEDQQVPYEQYF. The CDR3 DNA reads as TGCAGCGTTGAAGATCAACAGGTACCCTACGAGCAGTACTTC.

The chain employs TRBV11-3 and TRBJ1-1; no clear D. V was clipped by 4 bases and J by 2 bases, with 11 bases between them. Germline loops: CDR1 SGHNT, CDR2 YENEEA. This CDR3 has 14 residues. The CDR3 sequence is CASSSDLGNTEAFF. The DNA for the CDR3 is TGTGCCAGCAGCTCAGATCTGGGTAACACTGAAGCTTTCTTT.

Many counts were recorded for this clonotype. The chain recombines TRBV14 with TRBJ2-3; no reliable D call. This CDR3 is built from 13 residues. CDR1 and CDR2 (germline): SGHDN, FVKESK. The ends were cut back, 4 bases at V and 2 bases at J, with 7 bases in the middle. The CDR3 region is CASSPRATDTQYF. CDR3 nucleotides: TGTGCCAGCAGCCCCCGGGCCACAGATACGCAGTATTTT.

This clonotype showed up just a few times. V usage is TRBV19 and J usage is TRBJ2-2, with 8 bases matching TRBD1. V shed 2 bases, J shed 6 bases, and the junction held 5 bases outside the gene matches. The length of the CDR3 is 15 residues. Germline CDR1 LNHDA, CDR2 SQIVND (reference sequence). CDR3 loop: CASSIRRTGPGELFF. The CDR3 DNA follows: TGTGCCAGTAGTATAAGGCGGACAGGGCCCGGGGAGCTGTTTTTT.

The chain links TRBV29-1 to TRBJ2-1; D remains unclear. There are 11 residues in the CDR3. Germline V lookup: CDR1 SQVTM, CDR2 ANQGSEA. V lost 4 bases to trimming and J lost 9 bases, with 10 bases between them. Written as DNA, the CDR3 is TGCAGCGTTGCCCCAACGGGTGAGCAGTTCTTC. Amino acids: CSVAPTGEQFF.